The 9 T cell receptor beta chains below all came from one sample that was sequenced in a study of T-cell reconstitution after alpha-beta-depleted transplantation in children. It was with unique molecular identifiers that the TCRbeta library was prepared. In TCRdb, the PCR reads were re-called with MiXCR into one record per CDR3 protein. The repertoire has about 580,000 distinct CDR3 sequences, 20% to 25% of them found once; the top ten carry 14%. The input for sequencing was PBMCs, mostly from graft donor cells, taken 360 days after TCRalphabeta/CD19-depleted stem cell transplant. The receptors here all came from a boy in the first two years of life who had a stem cell transplant for acute myeloid leukemia, so the T cells may come from the graft donor.

This clonotype has a handful of counts. This chain connects TRBV12-3 or TRBV12-4 to TRBJ2-1, with 8 bases matching TRBD2. J lost 8 bases, V lost 3 bases, and 24 bases had no gene match. The length of the CDR3 is 20 residues. The CDR3 is CASSFSAEGLAGSEGHEQFF. For the CDR3, the DNA is TGTGCCAGCAGTTTCAGTGCCGAGGGGTTAGCGGGGTCGGAGGGCCATGAGCAGTTCTTC.

This rearrangement joins TRBV5-5 to TRBJ2-7; TRBD2 agrees at 7 bases. Germline trimming cut 0 bases from V and 12 bases from J; bases unmatched to any gene: 6. CDR3 length: 12 residues. Germline V gene lookup returns CDR1 SGHKS and CDR2 YYEKEE (reference sequence). CDR3 region: CASSLAPGLRYF. DNA for the CDR3: TGTGCCAGCAGCTTGGCCCCGGGACTAAGGTACTTC.

Note on this clonotype: Possible read error: a much larger clone is one base away. V gene TRBV7-9 combines with J gene TRBJ2-7; no definite D call. This CDR3 has 12 amino acids. Per germline, CDR1 SEHNR and CDR2 FQNEAQ (reference sequence). The CDR3 nucleotides are TGTGTCAGCAGGCCCTTAGACTACGAGCAGTACTTC. It is translated as CVSRPLDYEQYF.

This clonotype was observed a few times. The chain has TRBV20-1 and TRBJ2-1, with 8 bases lining up with TRBD2. The V gene end was trimmed by 0 bases and the J gene end by 15 bases; junction bases not matched to a gene: 13. This CDR3 is built from 14 residues. Germline-derived CDR1 and CDR2 are DFQATT and SNEGSKA (reference sequence). CDR3 DNA sequence: TGCAGTGCTAGAGAAGTTACTAGCGGTGGCCAAAGGTTCTTC. Its protein product is CSAREVTSGGQRFF.

This clonotype showed up many times. The V gene is TRBV29-1, the J gene TRBJ2-5; perhaps TRBD1 as D (5 bases). Germline CDR1 and CDR2: SQVTM and ANQGSEA. V lost 6 bases, J lost 3 bases, and 14 bases lay in between. The CDR3 spans 13 residues. CDR3 region: CSVCRGGEETQYF. CDR3 nucleotide sequence: TGCAGCGTGTGTAGGGGCGGAGAAGAGACCCAGTACTTC.

This clonotype was detected a few times. This chain uses TRBV20-1 with TRBJ2-7; 12 nucleotides agree with TRBD1. Germline V CDR1 and CDR2: DFQATT, SNEGSKA (reference sequence). This CDR3 comprises 18 residues. V lost 4 bases, J lost 6 bases, and 19 bases stayed unmatched. The CDR3 DNA sequence: TGCAGTGCTATAAGGGCCGGGACAGGGGGCCCCACTAACGGCGAGCAGTACTTC. This encodes CSAIRAGTGGPTNGEQYF.

At least ten counts were recorded for this clonotype. DNA for the CDR3: TGTGCCAGCAGTCCCACGGACAGGCCCGAGCAGTACGTC. Protein sequence: CASSPTDRPEQYV. The chain couples TRBV12-3 or TRBV12-4 to TRBJ2-7; TRBD1 aligns across 7 bases. The CDR3 length is 13 residues. V was pared by 5 bases and J by 6 bases, with 7 bases of the junction left unmatched.

The chain uses TRBV9 and TRBJ2-3; 7 bases agree with TRBD2. The CDR3 consists of 17 residues. Trimming took 3 bases from V and 6 from J; bases not matched to a gene: 16. From germline, CDR1 is SGDLS and CDR2 YYNGEE. CDR3 in DNA: TGTGCCAGCAGCGAGCGGGGTGACCCCGGTTTTCTGGATACGCAGTATTTT. Translating it yields CASSERGDPGFLDTQYF.

The chain is built from TRBV27 and TRBJ2-3, with 10 nucleotides matching TRBD2. Trimming removed 6 bases from V and 2 bases from J; junction bases left unmatched: 8. Germline loops: CDR1 MNHEY, CDR2 SMNVEV (reference sequence). This CDR3 comprises 16 residues. The CDR3 sequence: CASSRGLADPTDTQYF. CDR3 nucleotides: TGTGCCAGCAGCCGCGGACTAGCGGACCCCACAGATACGCAGTATTTT.